The next 20 T cell receptor beta chains were all read from a single sample in a study of blood T cell repertoires in COVID-19. Clones were sequenced by immunoSEQ multiplex PCR, and TCRdb holds only the in-frame ones, with some missing. The sample carries some 280,000 clones, roughly 80% recorded once. The source material was peripheral blood. Receptors originate from a woman aged 45-59 years with active or convalescent COVID-19.

The genes are TRBV11-2 and TRBJ2-7, with a weak D call TRBD2 (6 bases). Germline V gene lookup returns CDR1 SGHAT and CDR2 FQNNGV. V was trimmed by 5 bases and J by 6 bases, leaving 11 bases between them. CDR3 length: 12 amino acids. CDR3 nucleotide sequence: TGTGCCAGCAGCCTCGGGGGTTCCGAGCAGTACTTC. It translates to CASSLGGSEQYF.

Worth noting for this clone: Compared with germline, one end of the junction differs, possibly owing to a read error. The gene calls are TRBV7-9 and TRBJ1-2, with D possibly TRBD1 on 6 matching bases. The germline gives CDR1 SEHNR, CDR2 FQNEAQ (reference sequence). The CDR3 totals 14 residues. The CDR3 sequence: CASSLDQGYYGYTF. The CDR3 bases are TGTGCCAGCAGTTTAGATCAGGGGTACTATGGCTACACCTTC.

The gene calls are TRBV3-1 (or the pseudogene TRBV3-2) and TRBJ1-1; D gene unclear. V was trimmed by 1 base and J by 2 bases, leaving 8 bases between them. The germline V gene encodes CDR1 LGHDT and CDR2 YNNKEL (reference sequence). The CDR3 sequence is 14 residues long. CDR3 protein: CASSQAEKNTEAFF. The CDR3 DNA is TGTGCCAGCAGCCAAGCCGAGAAAAACACTGAAGCTTTCTTT.

This chain connects TRBV2 to TRBJ1-5; TRBD1 agrees at 8 bases. The CDR3 runs to 13 residues. Germline CDR1 reads SNHLY; CDR2 reads FYNNEI. V shed 8 bases, J shed 2 bases, and the junction held 2 bases outside the gene matches. CDR3 loop: CASADRGNQPQHF. The CDR3 DNA reads TGTGCCAGCGCGGACAGGGGCAATCAGCCCCAGCATTTT. Drawing the rest from reference TRBV2 and TRBJ1-5, the complete variable domain is EPEVTQTPSHQVTQMGQEVILRCVPISNHLYFYWYRQILGQKVEFLVSFYNNEISEKSEIFDDQFSVERPDGSNFTLKIRSTKLEDSAMYFCASADRGNQPQHFGDGTRLSIL.

V and J are TRBV24-1 and TRBJ2-3, with D maybe TRBD1 (6 bases). V was cut by 9 bases and J by 6 bases, with 18 bases left in between. The V gene's germline CDR1 is KGHDR and CDR2 SFDVKD. The CDR3 consists of 14 residues. This CDR3 reads CATAGTKGVDTQYF. The DNA of the CDR3 is TGTGCCACCGCCGGCACAAAGGGGGTTGATACGCAGTATTTT.

The chain employs TRBV2 and TRBJ1-2; D gene uncertain. Looked up from germline, CDR1 is SNHLY and CDR2 is FYNNEI. The CDR3 runs to 14 residues. V lost 7 bases, J lost 2 bases, and 14 bases lay in between. CDR3 nucleotide sequence: TGTGCCAGCACCTACGTTGGAGGAAACTATGGCTACACCTTC. Translated: CASTYVGGNYGYTF.

V and J are TRBV18 and TRBJ2-1; TRBD2 matches at 7 bases. The CDR3 has 13 residues. The junction had 3 bases not matched to a gene; V was cut back by 0 bases and J by 10 bases. Germline V gene lookup returns CDR1 KGHSH and CDR2 LQKENI. In DNA, the CDR3 is TGTGCCAGCTCACCACCCTCACTAGCGGAGCAGTTCTTC. Amino acid sequence: CASSPPSLAEQFF.

This clone was recorded only once. The chain joins TRBV28 to TRBJ2-7, with D uncertain. V was pared by 5 bases and J by 3 bases, with 8 bases between. The CDR3 is 12 amino acids. Germline values: CDR1 MDHEN, CDR2 SYDVKM. The CDR3 sequence: CASSHSSYEQYF. The DNA of the CDR3 is TGTGCCAGCAGTCACTCTAGCTACGAGCAGTACTTC.

The rearrangement joins TRBV28 to TRBJ1-5; 7 positions agree with TRBD1. CDR1 MDHEN and CDR2 SYDVKM come from the germline V gene. After removal of 4 bases from V and 4 bases from J, the junction contained 7 bases not matched to a gene. This CDR3 has 15 residues. The CDR3 protein is CASSYMDRQNQPQHF. In nucleotides, the CDR3 is TGTGCCAGCAGTTATATGGACAGGCAGAATCAGCCCCAGCATTTT.

There are a few counts of this clone. CDR3 region: CASSPPGQGDSPLHF. DNA for the CDR3: TGTGCCAGCAGTCCCCCGGGACAGGGGGATTCACCCCTCCACTTT. This sequence joins TRBV6-5 and TRBJ1-6, with TRBD1 identical over 11 bases. V gave up 5 bases and J gave up 8 bases; unmatched junction bases: 5. The CDR3 is 15 residues long. CDR1 and CDR2 (germline): MNHEY, SVGAGI.

The chain carries TRBV29-1 and TRBJ2-7, with D possibly being TRBD2 (6 bases). The V end lost 4 bases, the J end lost 4 bases, and 14 bases lay between the germline ends. The CDR3 loop spans 13 amino acids. CDR1 and CDR2 (germline): SQVTM, ANQGSEA. The CDR3 DNA reads as TGCAGCGTTGGAGTACTAGCTGGATACGAGCAGTACTTC. Amino acids: CSVGVLAGYEQYF.

The chain has TRBV2 and TRBJ1-2; D might be TRBD1 (6 bases). The CDR3 has 12 amino acids. The germline gives CDR1 SNHLY, CDR2 FYNNEI. V was trimmed by 6 bases and J by 5 bases, leaving 10 bases between them. CDR3 DNA sequence: TGTGCCAGCAGGGACAGAAGGTATGGCTACACCTTC. Residues: CASRDRRYGYTF.

The chain joins TRBV19 to TRBJ1-1, with D perhaps matching TRBD1 (5 bases). Germline-derived CDR1 and CDR2 are LNHDA and SQIVND (reference sequence). V was cut by 7 bases and J by 7 bases, with 13 bases left in between. There are 12 residues in the CDR3. CDR3 nucleotide sequence: TGTGCCAGTAAGGGCGATCAGGGTGAAGCTTTCTTT. Its translation: CASKGDQGEAFF.

This rearrangement joins TRBV19 to TRBJ2-2, with D tentatively TRBD1 (6 bases). Trimming stripped 6 bases from V and 6 bases from J, with 11 bases between. This CDR3 has 13 residues. Looked up from germline, CDR1 is LNHDA and CDR2 is SQIVND (reference sequence). The CDR3 DNA sequence: TGTGCCAGTAGGAAACAGGGCGCCGGGGAGCTGTTTTTT. It encodes CASRKQGAGELFF.

This chain uses TRBV5-4 with TRBJ2-7, with TRBD2 matching 9 bases. V shed 0 bases and J 4 bases; nucleotides not matched to a gene: 5. This CDR3 has 15 amino acids. The germline V gene encodes CDR1 SGHNT and CDR2 YYREEE (reference sequence). Here the CDR3 DNA reads TGTGCCAGCAGCTTGGGGGCGGGAGGGCGGTACGAGCAGTACTTC. Amino acids: CASSLGAGGRYEQYF.

The rearrangement joins TRBV27 to TRBJ1-1; perhaps TRBD1 as D (5 bases). Germline V CDR1 and CDR2: MNHEY, SMNVEV (reference sequence). V was cut by 7 bases and J by 4 bases, with 19 bases left in between. This CDR3 comprises 15 residues. Here the CDR3 reads CASTLKSGVITEAFF. The DNA of the CDR3 is TGTGCCAGCACCCTAAAATCGGGGGTAATCACTGAAGCTTTCTTT.

The chain combines TRBV7-3 with TRBJ1-2, with a possible D match to TRBD1 (6 bases). Trimming took off 8 bases at V and 8 bases at J, with 18 bases between the two ends. Germline V gene lookup returns CDR1 SGHTA and CDR2 FQGTGA. CDR3 size: 13 residues. The CDR3 loop is CASGGNGRGGYTF. CDR3 sequence (DNA): TGTGCCAGCGGGGGAAATGGCAGGGGCGGCTACACCTTC.

The rearrangement links TRBV6-5 to TRBJ1-2; 8 bases line up with TRBD1. Germline V CDR1 and CDR2: MNHEY, SVGAGI. Trimming at V came to 5 bases and at J to 3 bases, leaving 8 bases not matched to a gene. The CDR3 runs to 15 residues. Here the CDR3 DNA reads TGTGCCAGCAGTATCCACCACAGGGGGGACTATGGCTACACCTTC. Translated: CASSIHHRGDYGYTF.

This CDR3 reads CASSQSPGQGSDQPQHF. The CDR3 bases are TGCGCCAGCAGTCAATCACCGGGACAGGGATCGGATCAGCCCCAGCATTTT. This rearrangement joins TRBV23-1 to TRBJ1-5, with 9 bases aligning to TRBD1. TRBV23-1 is placed among ORFs of uncertain function. The length of the CDR3 is 17 residues. With V trimmed by 0 bases and J by 5 bases, 8 bases remained unmatched.

The chain links TRBV11-2 to TRBJ2-7; TRBD1 is a possible D gene (6 bases). CDR1 is SGHAT and CDR2 is FQNNGV in the germline V gene. This CDR3 is 13 amino acids long. With 5 bases removed from V and 11 bases from J, the gap between germline ends came to 19 bases. The DNA for the CDR3 is TGTGCCAGCAGCCTTTTCGGCGGAAGGGACAAGTACTTC. It specifies CASSLFGGRDKYF.